This entry concerns a single T cell receptor beta chain. TCRdb recomputed calls from the 5' RACE reads with MiXCR, one row per CDR3 protein. The sample records around 500,000 distinct CDR3 sequences, 13% to 15% being singletons. V lost 0 bases and J lost 6, with 12 bases in between. CDR1 and CDR2 from the germline V gene are KGHSH and LQKENI. The length of the CDR3 is 14 residues. The data derive from a study of identical twins. These data are also associated with another study on yellow fever vaccine responses in identical twins. This second report adds: It has been reported that, in twins, the vaccine T cell response seemed partly convergent and partly personalized.

Sequenced input: CD4+ T cells sorted from blood. The TCR was taken from a woman aged 18-35 years in good health. V is TRBV18 and J is TRBJ2-7; D gene uncertain. The CDR3 DNA sequence: TGTGCCAGCTCACCACCAATTTTAGGAGCCGAGCAGTACTTC. Residues: CASSPPILGAEQYF.